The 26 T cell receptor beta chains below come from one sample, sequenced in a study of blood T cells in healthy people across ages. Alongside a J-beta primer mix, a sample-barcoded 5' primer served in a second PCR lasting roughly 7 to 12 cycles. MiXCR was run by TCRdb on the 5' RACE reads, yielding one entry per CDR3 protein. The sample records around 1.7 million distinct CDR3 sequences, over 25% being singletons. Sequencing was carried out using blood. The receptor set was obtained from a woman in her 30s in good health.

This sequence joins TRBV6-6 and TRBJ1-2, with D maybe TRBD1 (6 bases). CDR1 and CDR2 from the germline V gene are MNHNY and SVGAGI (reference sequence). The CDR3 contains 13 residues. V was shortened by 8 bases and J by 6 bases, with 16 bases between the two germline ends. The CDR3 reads CASQLGAKDGYTF. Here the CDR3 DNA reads TGTGCCAGCCAGTTGGGGGCAAAGGATGGCTACACCTTC.

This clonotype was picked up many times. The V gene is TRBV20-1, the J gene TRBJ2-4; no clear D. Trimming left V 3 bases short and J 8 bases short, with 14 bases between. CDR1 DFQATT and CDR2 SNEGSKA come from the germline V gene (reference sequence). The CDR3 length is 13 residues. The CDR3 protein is CSARAPPGDIQYF. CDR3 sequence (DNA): TGCAGTGCTAGGGCGCCGCCTGGGGACATTCAGTACTTC.

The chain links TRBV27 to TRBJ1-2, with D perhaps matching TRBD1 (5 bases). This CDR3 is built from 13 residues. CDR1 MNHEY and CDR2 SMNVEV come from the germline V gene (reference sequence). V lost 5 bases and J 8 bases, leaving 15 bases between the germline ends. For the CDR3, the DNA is TGTGCCAGCAGTCCAATGGGGGGTTACGGCTACACCTTC. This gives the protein CASSPMGGYGYTF.

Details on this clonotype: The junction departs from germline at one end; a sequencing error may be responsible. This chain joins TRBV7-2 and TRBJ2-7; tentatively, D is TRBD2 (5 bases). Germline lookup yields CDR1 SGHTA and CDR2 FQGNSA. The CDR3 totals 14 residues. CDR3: CASSLGRRDYELYF. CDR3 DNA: TGTGCCAGCAGCTTAGGCAGGCGAGACTACGAGCTGTACTTC.

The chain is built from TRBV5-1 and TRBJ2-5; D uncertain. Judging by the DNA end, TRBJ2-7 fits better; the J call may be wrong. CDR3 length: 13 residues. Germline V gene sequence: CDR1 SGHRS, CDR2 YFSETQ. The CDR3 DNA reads TGCGCCAGCAGCTTAGAAGAGTGGTACGAGCAGTACTTC. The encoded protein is CASSLEEWYEQYF.

The CDR3 DNA is TGTGCCAGCAGGTCAAGTGGCAATCAGCCCCAGCATTTT. Translating gives CASRSSGNQPQHF. This sequence joins TRBV6-5 and TRBJ1-5; D unclear. The germline gives CDR1 MNHEY, CDR2 SVGAGI. Trimming took off 6 bases at V and 2 bases at J, with 8 bases between the two ends. There are 13 residues in the CDR3.

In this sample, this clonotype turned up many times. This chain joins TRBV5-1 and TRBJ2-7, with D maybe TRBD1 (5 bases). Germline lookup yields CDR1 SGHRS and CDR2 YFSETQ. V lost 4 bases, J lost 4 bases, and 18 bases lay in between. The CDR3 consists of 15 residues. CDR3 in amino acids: CASSDDSRGFYEQYF. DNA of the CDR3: TGCGCCAGCAGCGACGACAGTCGTGGATTTTACGAGCAGTACTTC. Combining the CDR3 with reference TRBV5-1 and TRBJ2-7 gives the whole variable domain KAGVTQTPRYLIKTRGQQVTLSCSPISGHRSVSWYQQTPGQGLQFLFEYFSETQRNKGNFPGRFSGRQFSNSRSEMNVSTLELGDSALYLCASSDDSRGFYEQYFGPGTRLTVT.

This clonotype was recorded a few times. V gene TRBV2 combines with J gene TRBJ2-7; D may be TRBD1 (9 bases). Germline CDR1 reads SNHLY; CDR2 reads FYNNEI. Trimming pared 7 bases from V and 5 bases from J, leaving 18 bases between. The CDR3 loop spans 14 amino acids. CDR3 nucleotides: TGTGCCAGCATAGCGGGACAGGGTGCCAACGAGCAGTACTTC. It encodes CASIAGQGANEQYF. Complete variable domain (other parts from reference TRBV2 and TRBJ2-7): EPEVTQTPSHQVTQMGQEVILRCVPISNHLYFYWYRQILGQKVEFLVSFYNNEISEKSEIFDDQFSVERPDGSNFTLKIRSTKLEDSAMYFCASIAGQGANEQYFGPGTRLTVT.

CDR3 loop: CAISDYLGIRGEQYF. The CDR3 region has the DNA TGTGCCATCAGTGACTACCTGGGGATAAGGGGTGAGCAGTACTTC. The rearrangement uses TRBV10-3 and TRBJ2-7, with a tentative D call TRBD1 (5 bases). Trimming removed 3 bases from V and 7 bases from J, with 19 bases in between. CDR1 ENHRY and CDR2 SYGVKD come from the germline V gene. There are 15 residues in the CDR3.

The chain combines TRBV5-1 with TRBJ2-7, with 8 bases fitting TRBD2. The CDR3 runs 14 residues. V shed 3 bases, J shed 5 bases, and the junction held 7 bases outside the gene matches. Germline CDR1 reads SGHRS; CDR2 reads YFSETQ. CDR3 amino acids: CASSSGGTIHEQYF. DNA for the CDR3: TGCGCCAGCAGCTCGGGAGGGACTATCCACGAGCAGTACTTC.

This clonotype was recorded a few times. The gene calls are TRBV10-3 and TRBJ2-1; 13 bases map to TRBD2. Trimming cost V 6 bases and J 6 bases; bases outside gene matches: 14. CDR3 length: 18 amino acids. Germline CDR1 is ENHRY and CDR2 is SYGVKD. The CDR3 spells CAISGTSGTPKSPNEQFF. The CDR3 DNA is TGTGCCATCAGCGGGACTAGCGGGACCCCGAAAAGTCCCAATGAGCAGTTCTTC.

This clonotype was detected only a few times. The CDR3: CAWSRQGRTDTQYF. DNA of the CDR3: TGTGCCTGGAGTCGACAGGGAAGGACAGATACGCAGTATTTT. The rearrangement uses TRBV30 and TRBJ2-3; 7 bases are a match to TRBD1. Unmatched junction bases numbered 5, after V lost 2 bases and J lost 3 bases. The CDR3 consists of 14 residues. Germline CDR1 reads GTSNPN; CDR2 reads SVGIG (reference sequence). Drawing the rest from reference TRBV30 and TRBJ2-3, the complete variable domain is SQTIHQWPATLVQPVGSPLSLECTVEGTSNPNLYWYRQAAGRGLQLLFYSVGIGQISSEVPQNLSASRPQDRQFILSSKKLLLSDSGFYLCAWSRQGRTDTQYFGPGTRLTVL.

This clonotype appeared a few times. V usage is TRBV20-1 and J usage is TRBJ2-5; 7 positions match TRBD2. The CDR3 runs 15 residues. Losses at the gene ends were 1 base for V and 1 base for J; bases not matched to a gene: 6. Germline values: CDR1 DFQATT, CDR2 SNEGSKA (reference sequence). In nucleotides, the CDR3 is TGCAGTGCTAGAGTCTGGGAGGGGCCCCAAGAGACCCAGTACTTC. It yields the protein CSARVWEGPQETQYF.

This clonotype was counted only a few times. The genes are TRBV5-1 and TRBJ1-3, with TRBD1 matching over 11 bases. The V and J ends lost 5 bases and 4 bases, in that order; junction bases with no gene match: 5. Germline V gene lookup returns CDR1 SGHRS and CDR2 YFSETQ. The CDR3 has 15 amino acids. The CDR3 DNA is TGCGCCAGCAGTCGGACAGGGGGCCGCGGAAACACCATATATTTT. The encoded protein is CASSRTGGRGNTIYF.

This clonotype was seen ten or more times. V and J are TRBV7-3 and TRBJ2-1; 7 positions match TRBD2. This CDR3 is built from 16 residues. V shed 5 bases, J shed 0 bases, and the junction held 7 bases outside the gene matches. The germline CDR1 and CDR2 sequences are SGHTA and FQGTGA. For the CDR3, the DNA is TGTGCCAGCAGCACCGGCGGGGGAAGCTCCTACAATGAGCAGTTCTTC. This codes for CASSTGGGSSYNEQFF.

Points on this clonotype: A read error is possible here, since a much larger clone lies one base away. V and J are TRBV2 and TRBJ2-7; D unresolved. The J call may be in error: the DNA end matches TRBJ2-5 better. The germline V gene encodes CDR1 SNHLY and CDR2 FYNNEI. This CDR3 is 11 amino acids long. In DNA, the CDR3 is TGTGCCAGCAGTGAATGGGGGACCCAGTACTTC. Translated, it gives CASSEWGTQYF.

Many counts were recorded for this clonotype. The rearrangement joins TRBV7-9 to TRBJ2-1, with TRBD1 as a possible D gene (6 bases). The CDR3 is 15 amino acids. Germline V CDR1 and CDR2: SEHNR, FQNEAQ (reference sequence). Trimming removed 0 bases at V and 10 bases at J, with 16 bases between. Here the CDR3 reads CASSLAWQGNREQFF. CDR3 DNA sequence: TGTGCCAGCAGCTTAGCGTGGCAGGGGAATAGGGAGCAGTTCTTC. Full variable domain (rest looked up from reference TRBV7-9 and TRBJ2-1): DTGVSQNPRHKITKRGQNVTFRCDPISEHNRLYWYRQTLGQGPEFLTYFQNEAQLEKSRLLSDRFSAERPKGSFSTLEIQRTEQGDSAMYLCASSLAWQGNREQFFGPGTRLTVL.

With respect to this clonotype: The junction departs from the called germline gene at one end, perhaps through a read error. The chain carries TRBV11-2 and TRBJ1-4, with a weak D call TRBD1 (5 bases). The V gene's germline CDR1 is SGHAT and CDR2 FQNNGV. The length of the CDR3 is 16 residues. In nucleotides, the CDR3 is TGTGCCATCAGCCCGAGACAGATTGCAACTAATGAAAAACTGTTTTTT. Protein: CAISPRQIATNEKLFF.

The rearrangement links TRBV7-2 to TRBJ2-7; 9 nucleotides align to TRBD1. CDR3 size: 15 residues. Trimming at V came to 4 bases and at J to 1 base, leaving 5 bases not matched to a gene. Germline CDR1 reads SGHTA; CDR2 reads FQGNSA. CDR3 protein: CASSSVGTGSYEQYF. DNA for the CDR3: TGTGCCAGCAGCTCCGTAGGGACAGGGTCCTACGAGCAGTACTTC.

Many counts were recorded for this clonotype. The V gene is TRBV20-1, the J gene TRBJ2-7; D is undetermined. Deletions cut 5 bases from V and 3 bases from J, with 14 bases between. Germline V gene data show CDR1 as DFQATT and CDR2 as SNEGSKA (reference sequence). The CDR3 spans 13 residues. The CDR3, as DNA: TGCAGTGCTTACTTCAAAGGCATCTACGAGCAGTACTTC. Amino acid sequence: CSAYFKGIYEQYF.

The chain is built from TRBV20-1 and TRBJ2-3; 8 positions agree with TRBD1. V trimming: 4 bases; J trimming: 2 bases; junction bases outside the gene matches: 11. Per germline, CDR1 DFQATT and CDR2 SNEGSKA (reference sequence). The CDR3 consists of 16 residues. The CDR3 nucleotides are TGCAGTGCTACCCCCAGGGGGCGGAGGTCCACAGATACGCAGTATTTT. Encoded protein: CSATPRGRRSTDTQYF.

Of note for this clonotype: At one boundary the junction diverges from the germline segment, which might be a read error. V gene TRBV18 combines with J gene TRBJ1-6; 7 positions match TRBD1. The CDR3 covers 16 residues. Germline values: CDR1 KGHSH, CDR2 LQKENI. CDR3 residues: CASSGVRDSRNSPLQF. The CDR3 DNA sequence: TGTGCCAGCTCCGGGGTTCGGGACAGTCGGAATTCACCCCTCCAGTTT. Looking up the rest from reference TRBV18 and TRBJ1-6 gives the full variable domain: NAGVMQNPRHLVRRRGQEARLRCSPMKGHSHVYWYRQLPEEGLKFMVYLQKENIIDESGMPKERFSAEFPKEGPSILRIQQVVRGDSAAYFCASSGVRDSRNSPLQFGNGTRLTVT.

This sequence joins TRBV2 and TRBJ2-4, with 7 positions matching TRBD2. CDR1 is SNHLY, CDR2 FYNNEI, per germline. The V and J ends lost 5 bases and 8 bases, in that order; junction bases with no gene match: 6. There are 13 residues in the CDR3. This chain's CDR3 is CASSMLREDIQYF. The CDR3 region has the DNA TGTGCCAGCAGTATGCTACGGGAGGACATTCAGTACTTC.

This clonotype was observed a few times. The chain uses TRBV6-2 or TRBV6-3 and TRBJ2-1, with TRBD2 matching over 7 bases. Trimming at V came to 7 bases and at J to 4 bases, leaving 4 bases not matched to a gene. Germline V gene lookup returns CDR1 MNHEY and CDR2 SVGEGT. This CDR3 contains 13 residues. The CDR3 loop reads CASTLAAYNEQFF. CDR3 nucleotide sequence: TGTGCCAGCACGCTAGCGGCATACAATGAGCAGTTCTTC.

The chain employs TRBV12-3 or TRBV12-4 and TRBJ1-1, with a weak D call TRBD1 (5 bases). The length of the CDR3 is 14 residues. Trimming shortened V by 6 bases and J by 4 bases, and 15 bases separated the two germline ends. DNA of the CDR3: TGTGCCAGCAGGATCCAGGGATGGAGCACTGAAGCTTTCTTT. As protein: CASRIQGWSTEAFF.

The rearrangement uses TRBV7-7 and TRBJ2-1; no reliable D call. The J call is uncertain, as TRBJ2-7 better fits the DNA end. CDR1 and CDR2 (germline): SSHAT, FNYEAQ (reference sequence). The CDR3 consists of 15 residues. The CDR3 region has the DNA TGTGCCAGCAGCAAAGACAAGAGCTCCTACAATGAGCAGTACTTC. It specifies CASSKDKSSYNEQYF.